These T cell receptor beta chains were read from a single sample in a study of T-cell reconstitution after alpha-beta-depleted transplantation in children. MiXCR was run by TCRdb on the PCR reads, yielding one entry per CDR3 protein. Of about 400,000 distinct CDR3 sequences listed, roughly 20% are singletons. Sequences were derived from PBMCs from the stem cell graft donor, sampled from the stem cell graft. These receptors all come from a human donor who donated a stem cell graft to a child with acute myeloid leukemia. CDR3s include the opening cysteine and the closing phenylalanine or tryptophan. Each record gives: V gene, D gene, J gene, clone size, CDR3 DNA, CDR3 protein. D genes are given only for firm matches. Size is stated for part of the rows, as once, few or many counts, or as a class when the clone is expanded.

v_call: TRBV5-1
d_call: -
j_call: TRBJ1-1
clone_size: -
cdr3_nt: TGCGCCAGCAGCTTGATGCGGGGGCGCGGGACTGAAGCTTTCTTT
cdr3_aa: CASSLMRGRGTEAFF

v_call: TRBV20-1
d_call: TRBD2
j_call: TRBJ2-7
clone_size: many
cdr3_nt: TGCAGTGCTAGGGGTAGCGGGACATCCTACGAGCAGTACTTC
cdr3_aa: CSARGSGTSYEQYF

v_call: TRBV27
d_call: TRBD1
j_call: TRBJ2-7
clone_size: few
cdr3_nt: TGTGCCAGCAGTCACGGGACAGGGGGACAAGACGAGCAGTACTTC
cdr3_aa: CASSHGTGGQDEQYF

v_call: TRBV9
d_call: -
j_call: TRBJ2-1
clone_size: many
cdr3_nt: TGTGCCAGCAGCGTAACCAGCGGATACAATGAGCAGTTCTTC
cdr3_aa: CASSVTSGYNEQFF

v_call: TRBV12-3/TRBV12-4
d_call: TRBD1
j_call: TRBJ2-2
clone_size: few
cdr3_nt: TGTGCCAGCAAGCCCGGGACAGGGGGAACCGGGGAGCTGTTTTTT
cdr3_aa: CASKPGTGGTGELFF

v_call: TRBV20-1
d_call: -
j_call: TRBJ2-2
clone_size: many
cdr3_nt: TGCAGTGCTAGACTGACAGCCGCTAGCGATAGTACCGGGGAGCTGTTTTTT
cdr3_aa: CSARLTAASDSTGELFF

v_call: TRBV28
d_call: -
j_call: TRBJ2-3
clone_size: -
cdr3_nt: TGTGCCAGCAGTTTAGGGTGGGGTCTGGATGTGACAGATACGCAGTATTTT
cdr3_aa: CASSLGWGLDVTDTQYF

v_call: TRBV4-3
d_call: -
j_call: TRBJ1-5
clone_size: many
cdr3_nt: TGCGCCAGCAGCCAGGACCATAAGAATCAGCCCCAGCATTTT
cdr3_aa: CASSQDHKNQPQHF

v_call: TRBV27
d_call: TRBD2
j_call: TRBJ2-1
clone_size: -
cdr3_nt: TGTGCCAGCAGTTTAGAGACTAGCGGGGCCTACAATGAGCAGTTCTTC
cdr3_aa: CASSLETSGAYNEQFF

v_call: TRBV7-9
d_call: TRBD1
j_call: TRBJ1-6
clone_size: -
cdr3_nt: TGTGCCAGCAGCTTAGCGCTTGCAGGGGGCGATAATTCACCCCTCCACTTT
cdr3_aa: CASSLALAGGDNSPLHF

v_call: TRBV28
d_call: -
j_call: TRBJ2-1
clone_size: few
cdr3_nt: TGTGCCAGCCTATCCCCCGAGCGGAGGGCTTACAATGAGCAGTTCTTC
cdr3_aa: CASLSPERRAYNEQFF

v_call: TRBV10-3
d_call: TRBD1
j_call: TRBJ2-7
clone_size: -
cdr3_nt: TGTGCCATCACTATATCACCTTTCCCGGGACAGGGCTACGAGCAGTACTTC
cdr3_aa: CAITISPFPGQGYEQYF

v_call: TRBV3-1
d_call: -
j_call: TRBJ2-7
clone_size: many
cdr3_nt: TGTGCCAGCAGCCAAGATAACTCGATCTACGAGCAGTACTTC
cdr3_aa: CASSQDNSIYEQYF

v_call: TRBV6-2/TRBV6-3
d_call: TRBD2
j_call: TRBJ2-1
clone_size: few
cdr3_nt: TGTGCCAGCAGCCCCCACGGGGCTAGCGGGTACAATGAGCAGTTCTTC
cdr3_aa: CASSPHGASGYNEQFF

v_call: TRBV7-6
d_call: TRBD1
j_call: TRBJ2-2
clone_size: many
cdr3_nt: TGTGCCAGCAGCCCGGACAGGTTCGGGGAGCTGTTTTTT
cdr3_aa: CASSPDRFGELFF

v_call: TRBV7-9
d_call: TRBD1
j_call: TRBJ2-1
clone_size: few
cdr3_nt: TGTGCCAGCAGCCTCCAAGGGACAGGGTTCGATGAGCAGTTCTTC
cdr3_aa: CASSLQGTGFDEQFF

v_call: TRBV12-3/TRBV12-4
d_call: -
j_call: TRBJ2-5
clone_size: -
cdr3_nt: TGTGCCAGCAGCCGGAGGGTACAAGAGACCCAGTACTTC
cdr3_aa: CASSRRVQETQYF

v_call: TRBV12-3/TRBV12-4
d_call: TRBD2
j_call: TRBJ2-7
clone_size: few
cdr3_nt: TGTGCCAGCAATCTAGCGGGATCGGGCTACGAGCAGTACTTC
cdr3_aa: CASNLAGSGYEQYF

v_call: TRBV29-1
d_call: -
j_call: TRBJ2-1
clone_size: many
cdr3_nt: TGCAGCGTTGACTCGGCGAATGAGCAGTTCTTC
cdr3_aa: CSVDSANEQFF

v_call: TRBV6-5
d_call: -
j_call: TRBJ2-1
clone_size: many
cdr3_nt: TGTGCCAGCAGTTCGGGAATCTATGAGCAGTTCTTC
cdr3_aa: CASSSGIYEQFF

v_call: TRBV11-2
d_call: TRBD2
j_call: TRBJ2-1
clone_size: -
cdr3_nt: TGTGCCAGCAGCTCGACTAGCGGGAGGAAATACAATGAGCAGTTCTTC
cdr3_aa: CASSSTSGRKYNEQFF

v_call: TRBV10-3
d_call: -
j_call: TRBJ2-1
clone_size: -
cdr3_nt: TGTGCCATCAGTGATCCTAGCGCGAAACAGCACAACACCTACAATGAGCAGTTCTTC
cdr3_aa: CAISDPSAKQHNTYNEQFF

v_call: TRBV20-1
d_call: TRBD1
j_call: TRBJ2-3
clone_size: -
cdr3_nt: TGCAGTGCTAAACAGGGGGCCTCAGATACGCAGTATTTT
cdr3_aa: CSAKQGASDTQYF

v_call: TRBV5-1
d_call: -
j_call: TRBJ2-7
clone_size: few
cdr3_nt: TGCGCCAGCTCTGACAGGGGCGGCGGGAGAGGGAACTACGAGCAGTACTTC
cdr3_aa: CASSDRGGGRGNYEQYF

v_call: TRBV5-1
d_call: -
j_call: TRBJ2-7
clone_size: -
cdr3_nt: TGCGCCAGCAGCTTATCTCATTCCTACGAGCAGTACTTC
cdr3_aa: CASSLSHSYEQYF

v_call: TRBV28
d_call: -
j_call: TRBJ2-7
clone_size: -
cdr3_nt: TGTGCCAGCAGTTTATTTCGTTCTAGCTACCACGAGCAGTACTTC
cdr3_aa: CASSLFRSSYHEQYF

v_call: TRBV7-9
d_call: TRBD2
j_call: TRBJ2-1
clone_size: few
cdr3_nt: TGTGCCAGCAGCGCCACGGCTAGCGGGGAATACAATGAGCAGTTCTTC
cdr3_aa: CASSATASGEYNEQFF

v_call: TRBV12-3/TRBV12-4
d_call: TRBD2
j_call: TRBJ2-1
clone_size: -
cdr3_nt: TGTGCCAGCAGTTTAGGGTTTGGGACTAGCGACAATGAGCAGTTCTTC
cdr3_aa: CASSLGFGTSDNEQFF